This note documents a single T cell receptor beta chain sequence. Data came from immunoSEQ multiplex PCR; TCRdb stores just in-frame clones and leaves some out. The table lists about 170,000 clones, 90% to 95% of them singletons. This specimen comes from a study of control samples from healthy donors and cancer patients. Germline V lookup: CDR1 LNHDA, CDR2 SQIVND (reference sequence). The junction had 5 bases not matched to a gene; V was cut back by 6 bases and J by 4 bases. CDR3 length equals 14 residues. Sequenced input: blood. This clonotype originated in a woman aged 30 to 39 in good health. The rearrangement links TRBV19 to TRBJ1-5; TRBD1 agrees at 8 bases. This CDR3 is CASRTGQVNQPQHF. CDR3 DNA: TGTGCCAGTAGGACGGGACAGGTGAATCAGCCCCAGCATTTT.